The 18 T cell receptor beta chains below were found in one sample sequenced in a study of T cells in localized non-small cell lung cancer. Here immunoSEQ multiplex PCR was the method, and the copy in TCRdb shows in-frame clones only, minus some. Here the sample spans tens of thousands of clones, approximately 83% being singletons. The sample was PBMCs, taken before any cancer treatment. The receptors were gathered from a man aged 40 to 69 with stage II lung adenocarcinoma.

The V gene is TRBV30, the J gene TRBJ1-2; a possible D gene is TRBD1 (5 bases). This CDR3 comprises 12 residues. Germline loops: CDR1 GTSNPN, CDR2 SVGIG (reference sequence). DNA for the CDR3: TGTGTCCTCTGGGGGAGGGCTGAAGGCTACACCTTC. As protein: CVLWGRAEGYTF.

This sequence joins TRBV6-5 and TRBJ1-5; TRBD1 agrees at 7 bases. This CDR3 is built from 14 residues. CDR1 and CDR2 from the germline V gene are MNHEY and SVGAGI. Trimming removed 6 bases from V and 4 bases from J; junction bases left unmatched: 6. The CDR3 is CASSPLTGNQPQHF. Written as DNA, the CDR3 is TGTGCCAGCAGCCCCCTGACAGGGAATCAGCCCCAGCATTTT.

This chain links TRBV5-4 with TRBJ1-3; D is uncertain. The V end lost 4 bases, the J end lost 0 bases, and 11 bases lay between the germline ends. This CDR3 is built from 15 residues. Germline lookup yields CDR1 SGHNT and CDR2 YYREEE (reference sequence). The chain's CDR3 is CASSLDSYSGNTIYF. The CDR3 coding sequence is TGTGCCAGCAGCCTGGACTCCTACTCTGGAAACACCATATATTTT.

The chain has TRBV19 and TRBJ2-1; D is perhaps TRBD1 or TRBD2 (6 bases each). This CDR3 contains 12 residues. The germline gives CDR1 LNHDA, CDR2 SQIVND (reference sequence). Trimming took 0 bases from V and 12 from J, leaving 9 bases between them. DNA of the CDR3: TGTGCCAGTAGTATAGATCCGGGGGCGCAGTTCTTC. This gives the protein CASSIDPGAQFF. Full variable domain (outside the CDR3, taken from reference TRBV19 and TRBJ2-1): DGGITQSPKYLFRKEGQNVTLSCEQNLNHDAMYWYRQDPGQGLRLIYYSQIVNDFQKGDIAEGYSVSREKKESFPLTVTSAQKNPTAFYLCASSIDPGAQFFGPGTRLTVL.

V is TRBV7-9 and J is TRBJ2-7; 7 nucleotides match TRBD2. The CDR3 consists of 13 residues. Germline CDR1 and CDR2: SEHNR and FQNEAQ (reference sequence). J lost 6 bases, V lost 1 base, and 3 bases had no gene match. CDR3 residues: CASSLGTSGEQYF. DNA for the CDR3: TGTGCCAGCAGCTTAGGGACTAGTGGCGAGCAGTACTTC.

The genes are TRBV19 and TRBJ1-5; D is undetermined. Trimming cost V 5 bases and J 0 bases, with 11 bases left between them. Germline assignment: CDR1 LNHDA and CDR2 SQIVND (reference sequence). The CDR3 totals 15 residues. The CDR3 is CASSAPPFSNQPQHF. CDR3 nucleotide sequence: TGTGCCAGTAGTGCCCCTCCTTTTAGCAATCAGCCCCAGCATTTT.

V usage is TRBV2 and J usage is TRBJ2-5; 11 bases align to TRBD1. The CDR3 runs 14 residues. Per germline, CDR1 SNHLY and CDR2 FYNNEI. The ends lost 7 bases at V and 7 bases at J; junction bases unmatched: 8. DNA of the CDR3: TGTGCCAGCACCCCCCGGACAGGGGGCTCGACCCAGTACTTC. Its protein product is CASTPRTGGSTQYF.

The chain has TRBV6-5 and TRBJ2-1; TRBD1 matches at 7 bases. The CDR3 is 11 amino acids. After removal of 4 bases from V and 11 bases from J, the junction contained 2 bases not matched to a gene. Germline V lookup: CDR1 MNHEY, CDR2 SVGAGI. The CDR3 bases are TGTGCCAGCAGTTTACAGGGGAAGCAGTTCTTC. It translates to CASSLQGKQFF.

The chain links TRBV5-1 to TRBJ2-4; possibly TRBD1 for D (5 bases). From germline, CDR1 is SGHRS and CDR2 YFSETQ. V lost 1 base and J 1 base, leaving 12 bases between the germline ends. This CDR3 contains 16 residues. The CDR3 here is CASSLRGDFAKNIQYF. The CDR3 nucleotides are TGCGCCAGCAGCTTGAGGGGTGATTTTGCCAAAAACATTCAGTACTTC.

There are a few counts of this clone. V gene TRBV18 combines with J gene TRBJ2-7, with D perhaps TRBD1 (5 bases). The CDR3 sequence is 14 residues long. The germline gives CDR1 KGHSH, CDR2 LQKENI. V lost 4 bases and J lost 6, with 16 bases in between. The chain's CDR3 is CASSLAGMDSEQYF. CDR3 in DNA: TGTGCCAGCTCACTGGCAGGGATGGATAGCGAGCAGTACTTC.

This clone was detected a few times. J is TRBJ1-1 and V is TRBV30, with TRBD1 as a possible D gene (6 bases). Germline V lookup: CDR1 GTSNPN, CDR2 SVGIG (reference sequence). V gave up 4 bases and J gave up 5 bases, with 20 bases separating them. The CDR3 sequence is 15 residues long. In DNA, the CDR3 is TGTGCCTGGACCCTGACCGGGACACGGGGGACTGAAGCTTTCTTT. Amino acid sequence: CAWTLTGTRGTEAFF.

The chain combines TRBV29-1 with TRBJ1-2; a weak D match, TRBD1 (5 bases). V lost 4 bases, J lost 4 bases, and 10 bases lay in between. The germline V gene has CDR1 SQVTM and CDR2 ANQGSEA. The CDR3 runs to 12 residues. For the CDR3, the DNA is TGCAGCGTTGTTGGGGGGATCTATGGCTACACCTTC. Protein: CSVVGGIYGYTF.

This clone has a handful of counts. The chain recombines TRBV4-3 with TRBJ2-7; D remains unclear. Trimming left V 0 bases short and J 9 bases short, with 9 bases between. Looked up from germline, CDR1 is LGHNA and CDR2 is YSLEER. The CDR3 totals 12 residues. The CDR3 nucleotides are TGCGCCAGCAGCCAAGATCTCCGTCGGCAGTACTTC. Translating it yields CASSQDLRRQYF.

As DNA, the CDR3 is TGTGCCAGCAGTTTGCAGGGAAGGTGGACTGAAGCTTTCTTT. Translating it yields CASSLQGRWTEAFF. This chain joins TRBV27 and TRBJ1-1, with a possible D match to TRBD1 (5 bases). Germline loops: CDR1 MNHEY, CDR2 SMNVEV (reference sequence). The V gene lost 3 bases and the J gene lost 5 bases, with 13 bases spanning the gap. This CDR3 comprises 14 residues.

This chain links TRBV11-2 with TRBJ2-3, with TRBD2 identical over 12 bases. Germline V gene data show CDR1 as SGHAT and CDR2 as FQNNGV. This CDR3 comprises 16 residues. J gave up 0 bases and V 5 bases, and 3 bases lay outside the gene matches. CDR3 nucleotide sequence: TGTGCCAGCAGCCTTACTAGCGGGGGGAGCACAGATACGCAGTATTTT. Its protein product is CASSLTSGGSTDTQYF.

The chain links TRBV7-3 to TRBJ1-3, with 9 bases fitting TRBD1. The V segment lost 2 bases and the J segment 3 bases; nucleotides outside the gene matches: 2. Germline CDR1 and CDR2: SGHTA and FQGTGA. This CDR3 region has 15 residues. CDR3: CASSLSGQGGNTIYF. In DNA, the CDR3 is TGTGCCAGCAGCTTATCGGGACAGGGTGGAAACACCATATATTTT.

The chain recombines TRBV11-2 with TRBJ2-4; D is unclear. V was trimmed by 3 bases and J by 2 bases, leaving 5 bases between them. CDR1 and CDR2 (germline): SGHAT, FQNNGV. There are 13 residues in the CDR3. The DNA for the CDR3 is TGTGCCAGCAGCTTCGAGTCCAAAAACATTCAGTACTTC. This translates into CASSFESKNIQYF. Full variable domain (rest looked up from reference TRBV11-2 and TRBJ2-4): EAGVAQSPRYKIIEKRQSVAFWCNPISGHATLYWYQQILGQGPKLLIQFQNNGVVDDSQLPKDRFSAERLKGVDSTLKIQPAKLEDSAVYLCASSFESKNIQYFGAGTRLSVL.

The chain combines TRBV12-5 with TRBJ1-2; 10 positions agree with TRBD1. The CDR3 spans 16 residues. The V gene's germline CDR1 is LGHNT and CDR2 FRNRAP. Trimming at V came to 4 bases and at J to 8 bases, leaving 13 bases not matched to a gene. CDR3 DNA sequence: TGTGCTAGTGGTTGGGTACTCGGGACAGGGGACAGGGGCTACACCTTC. Its protein is CASGWVLGTGDRGYTF.